The 5 T cell receptor beta chains in this list originate from one sample, sequenced in a study of cytomegalovirus exposure and HLA in healthy donors. TCRdb's table, derived via immunoSEQ multiplex PCR, lists solely in-frame clones and lacks some. The sample shows approximately 230,000 clones, less than 90% of them seen only once. The sequenced material came from PBMCs. Receptors were obtained from a man aged 18 to 30 in good health and CMV-seropositive.

As concerns this clone: At one of its ends the junction is not consistent with the germline gene, which may arise from a read error. V gene TRBV18 combines with J gene TRBJ1-1, with D possibly being TRBD1 (5 bases). The CDR3 spans 13 residues. Per the germline V gene, CDR1 is KGHSH and CDR2 is LQKENI. The CDR3 spells CASSPRGGTQAFF. The CDR3 DNA reads TGTGCCAGCTCACCGCGGGGCGGCACTCAAGCTTTCTTT.

The chain recombines TRBV7-9 with TRBJ1-2; D might be TRBD1 (5 bases). The germline V and J ends were trimmed by 5 bases and 5 bases, with 9 bases remaining between them. Germline assignment: CDR1 SEHNR and CDR2 FQNEAQ (reference sequence). The CDR3 is 12 residues long. The CDR3 DNA sequence: TGTGCCAGCAGCACGACAGCATATGGCTACACCTTC. Amino acids: CASSTTAYGYTF.

The chain combines TRBV5-1 with TRBJ2-1; TRBD1 matches 11 bases. This CDR3 has 16 residues. Germline CDR1 is SGHRS and CDR2 is YFSETQ. V lost 4 bases to trimming and J lost 2 bases; unmatched junction nucleotides: 5. CDR3 loop: CASSPGTGGPYNEQFF. The CDR3 region has the DNA TGCGCCAGCAGCCCCGGGACAGGGGGACCCTACAATGAGCAGTTCTTC.

The gene calls are TRBV7-9 and TRBJ2-1; D gene unclear. Trimming shortened V by 1 base and J by 7 bases, and 5 bases separated the two germline ends. Germline V lookup: CDR1 SEHNR, CDR2 FQNEAQ (reference sequence). The length of the CDR3 is 12 residues. The CDR3 loop reads CASSLDTNEQFF. In DNA form, the CDR3 reads TGTGCCAGCAGCTTAGATACGAATGAGCAGTTCTTC.

Note on this clone: Its ends do not fully match the called genes, so a read error is possible. The chain links TRBV6-5 to TRBJ2-5, with 7 bases aligning to TRBD2. There are 13 residues in the CDR3. Germline values: CDR1 MNHEY, CDR2 SVGAGI. CDR3: CASSYSEGLGPHF. The CDR3 nucleotides are TGTGCCAGCAGTTACTCGGAAGGACTAGGCCCACACTTC.